The sequence of this T cell receptor (beta chain) was determined in a study of cytomegalovirus exposure and HLA in healthy donors. Study context: In a later analysis, it was reported that the approximately 110 validation repertoires had been produced on the same platform as the roughly 700 repertoires belonging to the first cohort.

The CDR3 sequence is 15 residues long. With V trimmed by 5 bases and J by 4 bases, 6 bases remained unmatched. In germline, CDR1 is SNHLY, CDR2 FYNNEI. Clones were read by immunoSEQ multiplex PCR, and TCRdb kept only the in-frame ones, dropping some. The sample holds some 75,000 clones, roughly 95% seen once. Concerning this clone itself: Its antigen is not known.

Findings and limits, study-wide: Diagnosis of cytomegalovirus status made by the classifier reportedly showed high specificity and sensitivity. The study designated 164 TCR beta chains cytomegalovirus-associated.

This receptor was identified in a woman under 30 in good health and CMV-seronegative. This chain links TRBV2 with TRBJ1-2; 11 nucleotides line up with TRBD1. Sequencing used PBMCs. CDR3 protein: CASSYLDRGPYGYTF. CDR3 DNA: TGTGCCAGCAGTTACCTGGACAGGGGGCCCTATGGCTACACCTTC.